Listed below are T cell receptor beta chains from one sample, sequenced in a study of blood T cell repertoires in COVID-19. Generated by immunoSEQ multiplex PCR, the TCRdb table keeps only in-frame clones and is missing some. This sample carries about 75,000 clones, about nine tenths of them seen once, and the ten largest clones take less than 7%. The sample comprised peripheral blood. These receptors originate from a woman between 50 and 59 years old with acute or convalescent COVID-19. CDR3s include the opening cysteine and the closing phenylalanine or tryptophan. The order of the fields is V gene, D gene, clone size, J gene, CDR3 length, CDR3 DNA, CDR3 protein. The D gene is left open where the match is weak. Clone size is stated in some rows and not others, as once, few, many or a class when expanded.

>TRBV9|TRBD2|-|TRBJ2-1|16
TGTGCCAGCAGCGTCCGTAGCGGGACCTCCTACAATGAGCAGTTCTTC
CASSVRSGTSYNEQFF
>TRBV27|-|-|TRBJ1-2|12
TGTGCCAGCAGTACGGGGTTAGGAGGCTACACCTTC
CASSTGLGGYTF
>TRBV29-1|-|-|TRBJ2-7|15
TGCAGCGTTGAAGGACTCATCGACAGTGCCTACGAGCAGTACTTC
CSVEGLIDSAYEQYF
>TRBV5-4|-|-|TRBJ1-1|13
TGTGCCAGCAGCCTATCCAGAGGCACTGAAGCTTTCTTT
CASSLSRGTEAFF
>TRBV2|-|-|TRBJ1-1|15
TGTGCCAGCGGGGCTCTAGGAGCCCTGAACACTGAAGCTTTCTTT
CASGALGALNTEAFF
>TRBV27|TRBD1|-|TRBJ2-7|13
TGTGCCAGCAGTTCGACAGGGGTCCACGAGCAGTACTTC
CASSSTGVHEQYF
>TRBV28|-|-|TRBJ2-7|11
TGTGCCAGCGGGGCTTCCTACGAGCAGTACTTC
CASGASYEQYF
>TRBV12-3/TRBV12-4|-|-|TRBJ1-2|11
TGTGCCAGCAGCCCGGGCTATGGCTACACCTTC
CASSPGYGYTF
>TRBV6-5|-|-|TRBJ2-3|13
TGTGCCAGCAGTTTCCCGGGCACAGATACGCAGTATTTT
CASSFPGTDTQYF
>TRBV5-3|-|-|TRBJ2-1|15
TGTGCCAGAAGCTTGGACAGGGTTTCCTACAATGAGCAGTTCTTC
CARSLDRVSYNEQFF
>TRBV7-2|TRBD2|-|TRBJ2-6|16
TGTGCCAGCAGCTCGACGGGGGGAACTGGGGCCAACGTCCTGACTTTC
CASSSTGGTGANVLTF
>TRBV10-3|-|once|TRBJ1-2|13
TGTGCCATCAGTGAAGACAGCAACTATGGCTACACCTTC
CAISEDSNYGYTF
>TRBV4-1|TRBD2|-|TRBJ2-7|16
TGCGCCAGCAGCCAATCGCTAGCGGTTAGCTCCTACGAGCAGTACTTC
CASSQSLAVSSYEQYF
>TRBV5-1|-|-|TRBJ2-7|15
TGCGCCAGCGGGCTTGGTCCAGCGGACTCCTACGAGCAGTACTTC
CASGLGPADSYEQYF
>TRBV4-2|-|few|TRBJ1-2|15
TGTGCCAGCAGCCAAGGGGGGGTTTCTAACTATGGCTACACCTTC
CASSQGGVSNYGYTF